This TCR beta chain was profiled in a study of regulatory T cells in long-lasting Graves disease. Across the whole study: A definition of persistent Graves' disease required over 5 years of antithyroid drugs plus positive TSH receptor antibodies.

The time point: persistent/refractory GD, antithyroid drugs over 5 years with positive TRAb. PBMC RNA was the source of the TCR library. From an endocrinology department in Xi'an, China, came the patients. This clonotype was counted between two and nine times. As yet, its antigen is unknown. Study observations and caveats: No thyroid tissue was studied; the work used peripheral blood only. Relative to new patients (approximately 1,000), persistent patients exhibited greater sharing of public clonotypes (about 3,000).

This CDR3 region has 14 residues. Trimming cost V 5 bases and J 3 bases, with 14 bases left between them. Germline lookup yields CDR1 PRHDT and CDR2 FYEKMQ (reference sequence). With iRepertoire HTBI primers and Arm-PCR of CDR3 regions, TCR beta libraries were built. Each CDR3 protein gets one entry after TCRdb re-called the multiplex PCR reads with MiXCR. The sample has some 340,000 distinct CDR3 sequences, 20% to 25% seen once. The sample consisted of peripheral blood mononuclear cells (PBMCs), taken when the disease was refractory, from a patient treated with antithyroid drugs. This TCR derives from a middle-aged woman with Graves disease. The chain joins TRBV13 to TRBJ2-7; D not certain. CDR3 loop: CASSTSLGSYEQYF. In DNA, the CDR3 is TGTGCCAGCAGCACCAGCCTAGGTAGCTACGAGCAGTACTTC.